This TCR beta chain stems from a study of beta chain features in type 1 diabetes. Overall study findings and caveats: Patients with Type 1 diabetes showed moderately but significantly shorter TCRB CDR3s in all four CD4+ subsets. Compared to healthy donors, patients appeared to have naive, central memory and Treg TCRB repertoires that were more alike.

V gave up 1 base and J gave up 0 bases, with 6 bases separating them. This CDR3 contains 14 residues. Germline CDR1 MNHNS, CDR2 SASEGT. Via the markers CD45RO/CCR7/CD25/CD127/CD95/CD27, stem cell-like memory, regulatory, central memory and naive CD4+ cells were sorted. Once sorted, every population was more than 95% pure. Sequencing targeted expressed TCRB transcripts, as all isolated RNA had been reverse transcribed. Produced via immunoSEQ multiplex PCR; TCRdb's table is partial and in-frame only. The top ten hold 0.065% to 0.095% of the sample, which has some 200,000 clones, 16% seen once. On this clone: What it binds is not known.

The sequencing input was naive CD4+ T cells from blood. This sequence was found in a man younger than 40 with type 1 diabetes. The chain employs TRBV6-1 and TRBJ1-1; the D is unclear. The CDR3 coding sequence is TGTGCCAGCAGTGAAGGGAATCTGAACACTGAAGCTTTCTTT. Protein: CASSEGNLNTEAFF.